What follows is one T cell receptor (beta chain) and its context. Its target is not known. The study ran its PCR with 60 Vbeta and 13 Jbeta primers. Clones were sequenced by immunoSEQ multiplex PCR, and TCRdb holds only the in-frame ones, with some missing. The table includes 150,000 to 200,000 clones, roughly 83% detected once. The data belong to a study of cytomegalovirus exposure and HLA in healthy donors. As for the study in general: In a previous analysis, approximately 110 million unique TCR beta sequences were found from 170 million or so T cells.

Trimming cost V 0 bases and J 9 bases, with 13 bases left between them. Germline CDR1 reads SGDLS; CDR2 reads YYNGEE. The CDR3 contains 14 residues. Overall study results and limits: V- and J-gene trimming in TCR beta was tied to a missense DCLRE1C variant by an analysis performed later. The productive fraction for most TCR beta V segments was about 90% or about 30% in an earlier analysis.

This TCR was recovered from a boy younger than 18 in good health and CMV-seronegative. The sequenced sample consisted of PBMCs. V is TRBV9 and J is TRBJ2-1; possibly TRBD2 for D (6 bases). Here the CDR3 reads CASSVGGLRGEQFF. CDR3 DNA sequence: TGTGCCAGCAGCGTAGGAGGACTACGTGGTGAGCAGTTCTTC.